These T cell receptor beta chains were read from a single sample in a study of cytomegalovirus exposure and HLA in healthy donors. Using immunoSEQ multiplex PCR, the repertoire was profiled, and TCRdb retains in-frame clones only, with some absent. The repertoire holds some 190,000 clones, with 80% to 90% as singletons. The source material was PBMCs. The receptors derive from a woman aged 25-40 years in good health and CMV-seronegative. The CDR3 runs from the conserved cysteine through the conserved F or W. Fields, in order: J gene, CDR3 length, D gene, clone size, V gene, CDR3 DNA, CDR3 protein. A D gene is named only where the DNA matches it firmly. Where a row states a size, it is once, few, many or the class of an expanded clone; other rows omit it.

>TRBJ2-1|17|TRBD2|few|TRBV5-1
TGCGCCAGCAGCCCCCGGACTAGCGGGAGCTCCTACAATGAGCAGTTCTTC
CASSPRTSGSSYNEQFF
>TRBJ2-5|15|.|.|TRBV14
TGTGCCAGCAGCCACTTAGTTCTGGGGAGAGAGACCCAGTACTTC
CASSHLVLGRETQYF
>TRBJ2-2|16|.|.|TRBV19
TGTGCCAGTAGTATTAACAGGGCTGCGAACACCGGGGAGCTGTTTTTT
CASSINRAANTGELFF
>TRBJ2-6|14|.|.|TRBV9
TGTGCCAGCAGCCCCATCTCTGGGGCCAACGTCCTGACTTTC
CASSPISGANVLTF
>TRBJ2-7|15|TRBD1|.|TRBV27
TGTGCCAGCAGGGACAGGGGGCTTGTGGGGTACGAGCAGTACTTC
CASRDRGLVGYEQYF
>TRBJ2-1|15|.|.|TRBV15
TGTGCCACCAGCCTTGAAGGGGCGCTAAGCAATGAGCAGTTCTTC
CATSLEGALSNEQFF
>TRBJ2-7|14|.|.|TRBV7-6
TGTGCCAGCAGCTTAGCGGGGGCAGCCTCCGAGCAGTACTTC
CASSLAGAASEQYF
>TRBJ1-2|15|.|.|TRBV7-9
TGTGCCAGCAGCTTAATGACAGCCCAGGACTATGGCTACACCTTC
CASSLMTAQDYGYTF
>TRBJ2-7|16|TRBD1|few|TRBV7-9
TGTGCCAGCAGCAGAGCAGGGACAGGGCGCTCCTACGAGCAGTACTTC
CASSRAGTGRSYEQYF
>TRBJ2-2|17|TRBD1|.|TRBV18
TGTGCCAGCTCCCCTTGGGGGACAGGGTTGAACACCGGGGAGCTGTTTTTT
CASSPWGTGLNTGELFF